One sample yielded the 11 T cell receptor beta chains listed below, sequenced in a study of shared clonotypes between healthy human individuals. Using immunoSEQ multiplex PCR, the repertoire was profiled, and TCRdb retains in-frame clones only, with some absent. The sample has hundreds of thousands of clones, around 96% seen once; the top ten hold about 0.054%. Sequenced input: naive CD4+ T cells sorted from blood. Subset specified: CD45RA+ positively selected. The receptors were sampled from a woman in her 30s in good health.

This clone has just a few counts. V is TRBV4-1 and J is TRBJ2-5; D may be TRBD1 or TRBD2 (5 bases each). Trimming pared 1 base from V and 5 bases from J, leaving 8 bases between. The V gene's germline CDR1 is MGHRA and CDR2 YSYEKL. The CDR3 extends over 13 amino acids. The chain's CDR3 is CASSQGDRETQYF. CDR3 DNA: TGCGCCAGCAGCCAAGGGGACCGGGAGACCCAGTACTTC.

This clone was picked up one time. The CDR3 sequence is CASRQPRPEYNEQFF. CDR3 sequence (DNA): TGTGCCAGCAGGCAGCCTCGCCCAGAGTACAATGAGCAGTTCTTC. V is TRBV2 and J is TRBJ2-1; D is undetermined. The germline gives CDR1 SNHLY, CDR2 FYNNEI. The CDR3 is made up of 15 amino acids. Trimming stripped 6 bases from V and 4 bases from J, with 16 bases between.

CDR3 loop: CASRNTGEGTNQPQHF. The CDR3 DNA reads TGTGCCAGTAGGAATACAGGGGAAGGGACCAATCAGCCCCAGCATTTT. J is TRBJ1-5 and V is TRBV19; 7 bases fit TRBD1. The germline V gene encodes CDR1 LNHDA and CDR2 SQIVND (reference sequence). There are 16 residues in the CDR3. Unmatched junction bases numbered 11, after V lost 6 bases and J lost 3 bases.

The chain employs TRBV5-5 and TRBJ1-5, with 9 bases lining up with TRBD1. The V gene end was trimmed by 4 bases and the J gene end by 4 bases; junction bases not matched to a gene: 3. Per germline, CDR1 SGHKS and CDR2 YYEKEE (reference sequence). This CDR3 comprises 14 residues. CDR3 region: CASSRDRVNQPQHF. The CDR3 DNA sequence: TGTGCCAGCAGCAGGGACAGGGTTAATCAGCCCCAGCATTTT.

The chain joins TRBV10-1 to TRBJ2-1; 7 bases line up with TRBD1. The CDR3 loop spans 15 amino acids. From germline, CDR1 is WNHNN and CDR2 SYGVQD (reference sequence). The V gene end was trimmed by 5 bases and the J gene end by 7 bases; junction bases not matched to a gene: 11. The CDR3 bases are TGCGCCAGCAGTCAGGGGACGACAGGGAAGAATGAGCAGTTCTTC. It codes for CASSQGTTGKNEQFF.

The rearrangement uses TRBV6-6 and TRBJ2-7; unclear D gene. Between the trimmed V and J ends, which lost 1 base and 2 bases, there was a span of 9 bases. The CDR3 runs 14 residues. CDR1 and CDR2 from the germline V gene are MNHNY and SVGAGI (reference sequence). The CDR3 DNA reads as TGTGCCAGCAGTTACTACTCTTCCGCCTACGAGCAGTACTTC. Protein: CASSYYSSAYEQYF.

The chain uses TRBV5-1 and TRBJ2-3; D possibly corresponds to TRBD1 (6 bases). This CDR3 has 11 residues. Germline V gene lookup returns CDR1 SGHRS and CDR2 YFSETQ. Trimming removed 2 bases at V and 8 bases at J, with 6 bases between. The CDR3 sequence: CASSLGGTQYF. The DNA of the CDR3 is TGCGCCAGCAGCTTAGGGGGTACGCAGTATTTT.

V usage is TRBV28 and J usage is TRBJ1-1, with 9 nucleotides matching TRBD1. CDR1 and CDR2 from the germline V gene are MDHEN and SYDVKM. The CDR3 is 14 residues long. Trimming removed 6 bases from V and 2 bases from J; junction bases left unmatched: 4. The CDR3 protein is CASRDRGKNTEAFF. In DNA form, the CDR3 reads TGTGCCAGCAGAGACAGGGGGAAAAACACTGAAGCTTTCTTT.

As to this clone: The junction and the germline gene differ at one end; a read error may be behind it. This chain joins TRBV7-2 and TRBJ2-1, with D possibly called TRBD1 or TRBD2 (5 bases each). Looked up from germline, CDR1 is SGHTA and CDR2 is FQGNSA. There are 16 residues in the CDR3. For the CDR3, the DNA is TGTGCCAGCAGCGTAGCGAGGGACGGCAATCCTGGGGAGCAGTTCTTC. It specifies CASSVARDGNPGEQFF.

In DNA, the CDR3 is TGTGCCAGCAGTGACCCTGGGACAGCTGGGCCCTACGAGCAGTACTTC. It encodes CASSDPGTAGPYEQYF. The chain employs TRBV6-1 and TRBJ2-7, with 7 bases identical to TRBD1. Germline CDR1 is MNHNS and CDR2 is SASEGT. The CDR3 extends over 16 amino acids. V trimming: 3 bases; J trimming: 2 bases; junction bases outside the gene matches: 10.

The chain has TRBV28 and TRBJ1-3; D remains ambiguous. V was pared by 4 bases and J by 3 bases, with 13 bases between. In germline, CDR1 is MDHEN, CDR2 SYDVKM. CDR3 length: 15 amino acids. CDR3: CASSYLLGNGNTIYF. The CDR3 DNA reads TGTGCCAGCAGTTACCTCCTGGGGAATGGAAACACCATATATTTT.